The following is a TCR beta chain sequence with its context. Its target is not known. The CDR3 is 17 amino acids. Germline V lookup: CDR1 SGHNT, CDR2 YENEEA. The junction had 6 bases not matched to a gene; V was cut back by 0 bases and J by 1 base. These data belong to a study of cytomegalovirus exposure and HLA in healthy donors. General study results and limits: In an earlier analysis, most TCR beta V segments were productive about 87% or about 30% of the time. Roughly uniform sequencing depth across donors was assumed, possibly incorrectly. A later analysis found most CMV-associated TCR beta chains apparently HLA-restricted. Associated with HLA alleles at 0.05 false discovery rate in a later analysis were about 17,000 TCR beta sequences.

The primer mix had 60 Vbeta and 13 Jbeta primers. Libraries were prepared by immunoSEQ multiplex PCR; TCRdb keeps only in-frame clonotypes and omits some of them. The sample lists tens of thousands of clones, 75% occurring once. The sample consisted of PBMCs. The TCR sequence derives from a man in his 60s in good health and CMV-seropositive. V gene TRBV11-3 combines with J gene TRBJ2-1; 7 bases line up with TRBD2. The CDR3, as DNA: TGTGCCAGCAGCTTAGATGGAGCGGGACGTTCCTACAATGAGCAGTTCTTC. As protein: CASSLDGAGRSYNEQFF.